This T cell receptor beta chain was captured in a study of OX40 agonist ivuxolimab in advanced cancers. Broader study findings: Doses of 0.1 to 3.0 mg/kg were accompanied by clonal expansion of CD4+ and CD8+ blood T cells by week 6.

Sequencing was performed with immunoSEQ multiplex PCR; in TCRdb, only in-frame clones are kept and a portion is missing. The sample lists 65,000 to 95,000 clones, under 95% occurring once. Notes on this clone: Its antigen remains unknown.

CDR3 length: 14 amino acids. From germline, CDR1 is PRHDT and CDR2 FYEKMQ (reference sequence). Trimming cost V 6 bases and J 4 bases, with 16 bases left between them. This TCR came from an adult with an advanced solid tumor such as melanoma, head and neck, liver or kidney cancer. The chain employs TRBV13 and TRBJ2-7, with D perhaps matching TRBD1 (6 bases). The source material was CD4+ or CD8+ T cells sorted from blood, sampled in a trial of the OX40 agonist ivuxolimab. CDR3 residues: CASRHRDTSYEQYF. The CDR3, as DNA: TGTGCCAGCAGGCACCGGGACACTTCGTACGAGCAGTACTTC.